The 25 T cell receptor beta chains below come from one sample, sequenced in a study of T cell repertoires in cytomegalovirus infection. Their recognized antigens are unknown. TCRdb independently ran MiXCR on the reads; one entry per CDR3 protein. The profile shows 830,000 or so distinct CDR3 sequences, over 25% of them singletons. The material sequenced was cultured CD8+ T cells from PBMCs, taken from culture after CMV antigen stimulation. The receptors originated from a human donor in good health (CMV status not recorded). Some clones in this sample may be carry-over from other donors' samples.

This clonotype was seen a few times. The V gene is TRBV10-3, the J gene TRBJ2-7, with TRBD2 matching 7 bases. Germline V gene lookup returns CDR1 ENHRY and CDR2 SYGVKD. The junction had 1 base not matched to a gene; V was cut back by 5 bases and J by 3 bases. The CDR3 spans 12 residues. The chain's CDR3 is CAISREGYEQYV. In DNA form, the CDR3 reads TGTGCCATCAGTAGGGAGGGCTACGAGCAGTACGTC.

J is TRBJ2-5 and V is TRBV11-2; no reliable D call. CDR1 and CDR2 from the germline V gene are SGHAT and FQNNGV. Trimming removed 7 bases at V and 5 bases at J, with 26 bases between. The length of the CDR3 is 17 residues. The CDR3 DNA is TGTGCCAGCACCCTGAATGGGGTGTGGGGAAGAGCGGAGACCCAGTACTTC. It encodes CASTLNGVWGRAETQYF. Variable domain in full (rest from reference TRBV11-2 and TRBJ2-5): EAGVAQSPRYKIIEKRQSVAFWCNPISGHATLYWYQQILGQGPKLLIQFQNNGVVDDSQLPKDRFSAERLKGVDSTLKIQPAKLEDSAVYLCASTLNGVWGRAETQYFGPGTRLLVL.

The V gene is TRBV12-3 or TRBV12-4, the J gene TRBJ2-1; D assignment may be TRBD1 or TRBD2 (6 bases each). This CDR3 region has 14 residues. V shed 3 bases and J shed 9 bases, with 15 bases lying between them. CDR3 sequence reads: CASSFGQWGGEQFF. The CDR3 region has the DNA TGTGCCAGCAGTTTCGGACAGTGGGGAGGTGAGCAGTTCTTC.

This clonotype has only a few counts. V and J are TRBV27 and TRBJ2-3; either TRBD1 or TRBD2 may supply D (5 bases each). The germline V and J ends were trimmed by 8 bases and 0 bases, with 12 bases remaining between them. The CDR3 spans 14 residues. Germline V gene sequence: CDR1 MNHEY, CDR2 SMNVEV (reference sequence). For the CDR3, the DNA is TGTGCCAGCTGGGACCCCCTTAGCACAGATACGCAGTATTTT. It translates to CASWDPLSTDTQYF.

This clonotype was counted ten times or more. The chain has TRBV10-3 and TRBJ2-3; D is unresolved. In germline, CDR1 is ENHRY, CDR2 SYGVKD. The CDR3 consists of 15 residues. Trimming took off 2 bases at V and 3 bases at J, with 12 bases between the two ends. CDR3 DNA sequence: TGTGCCATCAGTGAGACCCGTTCTCGAACAGATACGCAGTATTTT. This codes for CAISETRSRTDTQYF.

This clonotype was counted only a few times. The rearrangement uses TRBV5-5 and TRBJ2-7; D assignment may be TRBD1 or TRBD2 (5 bases each). V lost 4 bases, J lost 3 bases, and 17 bases lay in between. The CDR3 is made up of 15 amino acids. CDR1 SGHKS and CDR2 YYEKEE come from the germline V gene (reference sequence). DNA of the CDR3: TGTGCCAGCAGCCGGGACCGCGACCCCGTCTACGAGCAGTACTTC. It translates to CASSRDRDPVYEQYF.

V is TRBV5-8 and J is TRBJ2-1, with D possibly TRBD2 on 5 matching bases. The CDR3 contains 16 residues. The germline V gene encodes CDR1 SGHTS and CDR2 YDEGEE. The V and J ends lost 0 bases and 5 bases respectively, with 15 bases between them. CDR3: CASSLDLTGGHNEQFF. DNA for the CDR3: TGTGCCAGCAGCTTGGATTTGACTGGAGGACACAATGAGCAGTTCTTC.

The chain carries TRBV12-3 or TRBV12-4 and TRBJ2-3; tentatively, D is TRBD1 or TRBD2 (5 bases each). The germline V and J ends were trimmed by 3 bases and 6 bases, with 13 bases remaining between them. This CDR3 spans 14 amino acids. The CDR3 DNA is TGTGCCAGCAGTTTGAGCCTCTGGGGGGATACGCAGTATTTT. It encodes CASSLSLWGDTQYF.

The rearrangement links TRBV11-2 to TRBJ1-1; D gene ambiguous. V shed 1 base and J shed 6 bases, with 9 bases lying between them. Germline V gives CDR1 SGHAT, CDR2 FQNNGV. The CDR3 is 13 residues long. CDR3 residues: CASSLALHSEAFF. In DNA form, the CDR3 reads TGTGCCAGCAGCTTAGCCCTTCACTCTGAAGCTTTCTTT.

This clonotype was counted a few times. The V call is TRBV5-4, the J call TRBJ1-1; D is possibly TRBD1 (6 bases). Trimming removed 0 bases at V and 2 bases at J, with 11 bases between. CDR1 SGHNT and CDR2 YYREEE come from the germline V gene (reference sequence). The CDR3 spans 15 residues. CDR3 in DNA: TGTGCCAGCAGCTTGGGTACAGGGCCCAACACTGAAGCTTTCTTT. This translates into CASSLGTGPNTEAFF.

The sample holds a few counts of this clonotype. This rearrangement joins TRBV5-4 to TRBJ2-3, with D hard to call. Germline V lookup: CDR1 SGHNT, CDR2 YYREEE (reference sequence). This CDR3 comprises 14 residues. Trimming took 2 bases from V and 1 from J, leaving 8 bases between them. In nucleotides, the CDR3 is TGTGCCAGCAGCTTCTACCCTGGCACAGATACGCAGTATTTT. Translation: CASSFYPGTDTQYF.

This clonotype has at least ten counts. The chain employs TRBV27 and TRBJ1-5; D not resolved. The CDR3 runs to 12 residues. Germline lookup yields CDR1 MNHEY and CDR2 SMNVEV (reference sequence). V was pared by 3 bases and J by 6 bases, with 6 bases between. Here the CDR3 DNA reads TGTGCCAGCAGTTTTAGTGGTCAGCCCCAGCATTTT. This encodes CASSFSGQPQHF.

This clonotype was counted ten times or more. The rearrangement uses TRBV7-6 and TRBJ2-1; weak D call: TRBD1 (6 bases). This CDR3 spans 16 amino acids. V lost 2 bases and J 14 bases, leaving 25 bases between the germline ends. Per the germline V gene, CDR1 is SGHVS and CDR2 is FNYEAQ. Here the CDR3 reads CASSLKGSGGNRVEFF. The CDR3 DNA reads TGTGCCAGCAGCTTAAAGGGGTCCGGTGGAAACAGGGTTGAGTTCTTC.

This clonotype was seen only a few times. The chain combines TRBV2 with TRBJ2-7; tentatively, D is TRBD2 (6 bases). The CDR3 extends over 14 amino acids. Germline V gives CDR1 SNHLY, CDR2 FYNNEI. The V gene lost 3 bases and the J gene lost 3 bases, with 12 bases spanning the gap. CDR3 residues: CASSDPLGGYEQYV. DNA of the CDR3: TGTGCCAGCAGTGATCCCCTCGGGGGCTACGAGCAGTACGTC.

This chain's CDR3 is CASSLSEGLTDTQYF. The CDR3 DNA reads TGTGCCAGCAGTTTATCGGAAGGGCTCACAGATACGCAGTATTTT. The J gene is TRBJ2-3, the V gene TRBV12-3 or TRBV12-4; D unclear. The CDR3 extends over 15 amino acids. Trimming took off 2 bases at V and 2 bases at J, with 11 bases between the two ends.

This clonotype was detected many times. The CDR3 sequence: CASSLDWPRGHNSPLHF. The CDR3 nucleotides read TGTGCCAGCAGCTTAGATTGGCCTCGGGGCCATAATTCACCCCTCCACTTT. The chain couples TRBV7-2 to TRBJ1-6; maybe TRBD1 (5 bases). CDR1 is SGHTA and CDR2 is FQGNSA in the germline V gene. V lost 1 base and J 5 bases, leaving 15 bases between the germline ends. The CDR3 has 17 residues.

The chain uses TRBV12-3 or TRBV12-4 and TRBJ1-2, with 8 bases aligning to TRBD1. This CDR3 contains 17 residues. V lost 2 bases to trimming and J lost 6 bases; unmatched junction nucleotides: 14. The CDR3 here is CASSLLAGAGGADGYTF. CDR3 nucleotide sequence: TGTGCCAGCAGTTTACTGGCGGGTGCAGGGGGCGCTGATGGCTACACCTTC.

This clonotype was seen repeatedly, ten times or more. The V call is TRBV7-2, the J call TRBJ2-7; D is unresolved. V was clipped by 5 bases and J by 0 bases, with 2 bases between them. This CDR3 comprises 11 residues. Germline CDR1 SGHTA, CDR2 FQGNSA. CDR3 DNA sequence: TGTGCCAGCAGCAACTCCTACGAGCAGTACGTC. Protein sequence: CASSNSYEQYV.

The genes are TRBV6-2 or TRBV6-3 and TRBJ2-5; D is uncertain. This CDR3 is 16 amino acids long. Germline V gene lookup returns CDR1 MNHEY and CDR2 SVGEGT. The V end lost 6 bases, the J end lost 3 bases, and 20 bases lay between the germline ends. CDR3 bases: TGTGCCAGCAGACCACTTACGGACGTCGCCGAAGAGACCCAGTACTTC. Amino acid sequence: CASRPLTDVAEETQYF.

To note about this clonotype: One end of the junction is discordant with germline, which a read error may explain. V gene TRBV27 combines with J gene TRBJ2-3; 9 bases fit TRBD1. The CDR3 has 14 amino acids. In germline, CDR1 is MNHEY, CDR2 SMNVEV (reference sequence). CDR3 DNA: TGTACCAGCAGGGCCGGGACAGGGCCAGATACGCAGTATTTT. Translated, it gives CTSRAGTGPDTQYF.

This clonotype occurred a few times. The CDR3 coding sequence is TGTGCCAGCAGCTTCAGTCTGGGACAGGGGGTCGACGAGCAGTACGTC. Translating gives CASSFSLGQGVDEQYV. This sequence joins TRBV7-9 and TRBJ2-7, with 11 bases aligning to TRBD1. J gave up 5 bases and V 3 bases, and 9 bases lay outside the gene matches. Germline V gene sequence: CDR1 SEHNR, CDR2 FQNEAQ (reference sequence). The CDR3 contains 16 residues.

At least ten counts were recorded for this clonotype. The chain uses TRBV28 and TRBJ2-5; D is uncertain. There are 14 residues in the CDR3. CDR1 and CDR2 from the germline V gene are MDHEN and SYDVKM. Trimming left V 5 bases short and J 3 bases short, with 13 bases between. CDR3 bases: TGTGCCAGCAGTCCGCGAGGCGGTGAAGAGACCCAGTACTTC. Translating gives CASSPRGGEETQYF.

The rearrangement links TRBV19 to TRBJ2-1; either TRBD1 or TRBD2 may supply D (5 bases each). The CDR3 sequence is 16 residues long. Between the trimmed V and J ends, which lost 5 bases and 5 bases, there was a span of 19 bases. Looked up from germline, CDR1 is LNHDA and CDR2 is SQIVND (reference sequence). CDR3 in DNA: TGTGCCAGTAGTTTTCAAAGGGACCCCGCAAACAATGAGCAGTTCTTC. Amino acid sequence: CASSFQRDPANNEQFF. The entire variable domain, with the rest obtained from reference TRBV19 and TRBJ2-1, is as follows: DGGITQSPKYLFRKEGQNVTLSCEQNLNHDAMYWYRQDPGQGLRLIYYSQIVNDFQKGDIAEGYSVSREKKESFPLTVTSAQKNPTAFYLCASSFQRDPANNEQFFGPGTRLTVL.

This clonotype has more than one count but fewer than ten. The V and J genes are TRBV7-8 and TRBJ1-1; D perhaps matches TRBD1 (5 bases). CDR1 is SGHVS, CDR2 FQNEAQ, per germline. Trimming shortened V by 3 bases and J by 4 bases, and 15 bases separated the two germline ends. The CDR3 contains 15 residues. The CDR3 DNA reads TGTGCCAGCAGCTTTAGCGGGGGTAGACCCACTGAAGCTTTCTTT. This gives the protein CASSFSGGRPTEAFF.

The genes are TRBV9 and TRBJ2-1; 10 nucleotides align to TRBD2. Germline CDR1 reads SGDLS; CDR2 reads YYNGEE. This CDR3 has 17 residues. V lost 0 bases, J lost 7 bases, and 10 bases stayed unmatched. CDR3: CASSVVPMTSGLNEQFF. DNA for the CDR3: TGTGCCAGCAGCGTAGTCCCAATGACTAGCGGGCTAAATGAGCAGTTCTTC.